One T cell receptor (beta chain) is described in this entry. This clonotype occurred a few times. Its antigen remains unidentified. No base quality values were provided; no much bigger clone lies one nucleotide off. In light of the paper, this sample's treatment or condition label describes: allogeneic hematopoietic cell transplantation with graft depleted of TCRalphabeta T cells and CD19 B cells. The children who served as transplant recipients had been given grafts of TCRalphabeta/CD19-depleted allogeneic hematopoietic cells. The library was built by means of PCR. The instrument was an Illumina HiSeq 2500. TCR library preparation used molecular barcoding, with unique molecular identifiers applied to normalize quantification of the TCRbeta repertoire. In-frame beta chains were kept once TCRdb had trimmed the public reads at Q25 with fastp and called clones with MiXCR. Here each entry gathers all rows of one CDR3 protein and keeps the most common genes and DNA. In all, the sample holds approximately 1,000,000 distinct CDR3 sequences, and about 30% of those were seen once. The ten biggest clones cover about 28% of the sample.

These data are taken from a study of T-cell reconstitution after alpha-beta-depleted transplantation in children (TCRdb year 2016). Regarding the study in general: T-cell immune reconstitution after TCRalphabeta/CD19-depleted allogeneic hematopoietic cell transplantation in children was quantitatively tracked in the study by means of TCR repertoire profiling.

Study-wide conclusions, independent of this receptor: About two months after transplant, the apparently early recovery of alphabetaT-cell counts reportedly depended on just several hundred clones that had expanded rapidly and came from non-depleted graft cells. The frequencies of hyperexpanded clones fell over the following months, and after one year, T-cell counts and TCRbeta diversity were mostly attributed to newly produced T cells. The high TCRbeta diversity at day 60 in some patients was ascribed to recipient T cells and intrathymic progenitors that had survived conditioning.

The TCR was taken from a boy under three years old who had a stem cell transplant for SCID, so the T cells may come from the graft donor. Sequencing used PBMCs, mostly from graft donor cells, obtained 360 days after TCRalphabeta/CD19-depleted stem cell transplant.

The DNA sequence follows: TGCAGTGCGAGCTGGGGAGCGCTAAGTCAGCCCCAGCATTTT. It translates as CSASWGALSQPQHF. Recombination linked TRBV20-1 to TRBJ1-5, with the identity of the D gene unclear. CDR1 and CDR2, per the germline V gene (reference sequence), are DFQATT and SNEGSKA. Relative to germline, V is 6 bases shorter and J is 6 bases shorter, with 18 bases between their ends. The CDR3 covers 14 residues, taking in both the cysteine and the phenylalanine. This entry keeps only the CDR3 DNA: 42 bases, framed from base 1.